The next 14 T cell receptor beta chains were all read from a single sample in a study of blood T cell repertoires in COVID-19. Only in-frame clones appear in the TCRdb table, and some are missing; sequencing was by immunoSEQ multiplex PCR. The sample has fewer than 250,000 clones; 85% are singletons. Sequencing was carried out using PBMCs or T cells enriched from blood (not recorded which). All receptors come from a woman in her 50s with acute COVID-19.

This clone was found a few times. This chain links TRBV3-1 (or the pseudogene TRBV3-2) with TRBJ2-3, with TRBD2 matching 13 bases. This CDR3 has 16 amino acids. V was clipped by 4 bases and J by 5 bases; unmatched bases: 6. Per germline, CDR1 LGHDT and CDR2 YNNKEL (reference sequence). The CDR3 loop reads CASSLGLAGVVDTQYF. In nucleotides, the CDR3 is TGTGCCAGCAGCCTAGGACTAGCGGGAGTTGTAGATACGCAGTATTTT.

The J gene is TRBJ1-1, the V gene TRBV7-2, with D perhaps matching TRBD1 (5 bases). Deletions cut 3 bases from V and 2 bases from J, with 13 bases between. This CDR3 has 15 residues. Germline V CDR1 and CDR2: SGHTA, FQGNSA. CDR3 protein: CASSFQGSLNTEAFF. The CDR3 nucleotides are TGTGCCAGCAGCTTCCAGGGAAGTTTAAACACTGAAGCTTTCTTT.

The chain uses TRBV10-3 and TRBJ1-4, with D possibly being TRBD1 (5 bases). From germline, CDR1 is ENHRY and CDR2 SYGVKD. The CDR3 loop spans 12 amino acids. The ends were cut back, 4 bases at V and 7 bases at J, with 7 bases in the middle. CDR3 coding DNA: TGTGCCATCAGTGCAAGGGGTGAAAAACTGTTTTTT. It encodes CAISARGEKLFF.

The V gene is TRBV6-5, the J gene TRBJ1-5, with D tentatively TRBD1 (5 bases). Germline V gene lookup returns CDR1 MNHEY and CDR2 SVGAGI. CDR3 length: 15 amino acids. Trimming took 5 bases from V and 1 from J, leaving 12 bases between them. CDR3 coding DNA: TGTGCCAGCAGTCAACGGGGGGGAAGCAATCAGCCCCAGCATTTT. It specifies CASSQRGGSNQPQHF.

The chain combines TRBV5-6 with TRBJ1-5; D is unclear. CDR1 is SGHDT and CDR2 is YYEEEE in the germline V gene. The ends were cut back, 0 bases at V and 7 bases at J, with 17 bases in the middle. This CDR3 comprises 16 residues. The CDR3 here is CASSLARRAGEQPQHF. In nucleotides, the CDR3 is TGTGCCAGCAGCTTGGCCCGTCGGGCGGGCGAGCAGCCCCAGCATTTT. Together with reference TRBV5-6 and TRBJ1-5, the CDR3 gives the full variable domain: DAGVTQSPTHLIKTRGQQVTLRCSPKSGHDTVSWYQQALGQGPQFIFQYYEEEERQRGNFPDRFSGHQFPNYSSELNVNALLLGDSALYLCASSLARRAGEQPQHFGDGTRLSIL.

Only a few counts were recorded for this clone. The CDR3 is CASSWTGGTEAFF. CDR3 DNA sequence: TGTGCCAGCAGCTGGACAGGGGGCACTGAAGCTTTCTTT. V and J are TRBV6-7 and TRBJ1-1, with 10 bases lining up with TRBD1. TRBV6-7 is an ORF; its function is uncertain. Losses at the gene ends were 6 bases for V and 4 bases for J; bases not matched to a gene: 2. The CDR3 spans 13 residues.

This clone was found once. The chain joins TRBV6-2 or TRBV6-3 to TRBJ1-2, with D unclear. V shed 4 bases and J shed 4 bases, with 10 bases lying between them. The V gene's germline CDR1 is MNHEY and CDR2 SVGEGT. The CDR3 has 13 residues. The CDR3 DNA reads as TGTGCCAGCAGTTCGACAAAAGTCTATGGCTACACCTTC. Amino acid sequence: CASSSTKVYGYTF.

In this sample, this clone turned up a few times. The chain joins TRBV23-1 to TRBJ2-3; D might be TRBD2 (6 bases). TRBV23-1 is given ORF status, its function remaining uncertain. The V and J ends lost 4 bases and 4 bases respectively, with 12 bases between them. The CDR3 sequence is 14 residues long. The CDR3: CASSPRDFSDTQYF. CDR3 bases: TGCGCCAGCAGTCCCCGGGACTTTTCAGATACGCAGTATTTT.

The rearrangement joins TRBV7-9 to TRBJ1-5; 7 bases are shared with TRBD1. Germline trimming cut 0 bases from V and 4 bases from J; bases unmatched to any gene: 3. The CDR3 sequence is 15 residues long. Per germline, CDR1 SEHNR and CDR2 FQNEAQ (reference sequence). CDR3 sequence (DNA): TGTGCCAGCAGCTTAGCGACAGGGAATAATCAGCCCCAGCATTTT. It is translated as CASSLATGNNQPQHF.

As DNA, the CDR3 is TGTGCCAGCAGCCAAGGGACAGGGGGCGCGGATGGCTACACCTTC. It encodes CASSQGTGGADGYTF. The chain recombines TRBV11-1 with TRBJ1-2; 12 positions agree with TRBD1. V gave up 5 bases and J gave up 6 bases; unmatched junction bases: 7. The CDR3 is 15 residues long. CDR1 is SGHAT, CDR2 FQDESV, per germline (reference sequence).

The chain combines TRBV5-5 with TRBJ1-3; D may be TRBD1 (6 bases). The CDR3 loop spans 13 amino acids. Germline V gene lookup returns CDR1 SGHKS and CDR2 YYEKEE (reference sequence). V was shortened by 6 bases and J by 3 bases, with 10 bases between the two germline ends. CDR3 nucleotide sequence: TGTGCCAGCAACCCAGGGGATGGAAACACCATATATTTT. This sequence encodes CASNPGDGNTIYF.

This sequence joins TRBV10-3 and TRBJ1-4; 8 bases align to TRBD1. The length of the CDR3 is 14 residues. Germline CDR1 and CDR2: ENHRY and SYGVKD. After removal of 6 bases from V and 3 bases from J, the junction contained 3 bases not matched to a gene. The DNA for the CDR3 is TGTGCCATCAGCCAGGGGGCTTCTAATGAAAAACTGTTTTTT. Translating gives CAISQGASNEKLFF.

V gene TRBV19 combines with J gene TRBJ1-1; weak D call: TRBD1 (6 bases). Germline values: CDR1 LNHDA, CDR2 SQIVND (reference sequence). Between the trimmed V and J ends, which lost 5 bases and 2 bases, there was a span of 9 bases. This CDR3 is 13 amino acids long. In nucleotides, the CDR3 is TGTGCCAGTAGTCAGACAGGCAACACTGAAGCTTTCTTT. Its protein product is CASSQTGNTEAFF.

J is TRBJ2-1 and V is TRBV5-4; D is ambiguous. Trimming took off 3 bases at V and 9 bases at J, with 10 bases between the two ends. The V gene's germline CDR1 is SGHNT and CDR2 YYREEE (reference sequence). The CDR3 consists of 12 residues. The CDR3 DNA sequence: TGTGCCAGCAGCTCTCCGCCGGGTGAGCAGTTCTTC. Residues: CASSSPPGEQFF. Filled out from reference TRBV5-4 and TRBJ2-1, the complete variable domain reads ETGVTQSPTHLIKTRGQQVTLRCSSQSGHNTVSWYQQALGQGPQFIFQYYREEENGRGNFPPRFSGLQFPNYSSELNVNALELDDSALYLCASSSPPGEQFFGPGTRLTVL.